Sequencing of this T cell receptor beta chain was carried out in a study of T cell changes during pregnancy in multiple sclerosis. The data were produced by immunoSEQ multiplex PCR, yet TCRdb's version contains in-frame clones alone and is incomplete. The table shows approximately 12,000 clones, with 86% occurring only once. About this clone itself: A junction boundary mismatches the germline segment, possibly from a read error. The same CDR3 can be traced to other DNA sequences in this sample.

From germline, CDR1 is SGHVS and CDR2 FQNEAQ. CDR3 length equals 17 residues. The genes are TRBV7-8 and TRBJ2-5, with 11 bases aligning to TRBD2. The TCR sequence derives from a female donor in good health, enrolled as a control in a pregnancy study. Sequences were derived from CD8+ T cells from peripheral blood mononuclear cells, sampled in the second trimester of pregnancy. Here the CDR3 DNA reads TGTGCCAGCCCCCCAATTGGTAGCGGGGGGGCTGGAGAGACTCAGTACTTC. Translating it yields CASPPIGSGGAGETQYF. The variable domain in full, completed from reference TRBV7-8 and TRBJ2-5, reads GAGVSQSPRYKVAKRGQDVALRCDPISGHVSLFWYQQALGQGPEFLTYFQNEAQLDKSGLPSDRFFAERPEGSVSTLKIQRTQQEDSAVYLCASPPIGSGGAGETQYFGPGTRLLVL.